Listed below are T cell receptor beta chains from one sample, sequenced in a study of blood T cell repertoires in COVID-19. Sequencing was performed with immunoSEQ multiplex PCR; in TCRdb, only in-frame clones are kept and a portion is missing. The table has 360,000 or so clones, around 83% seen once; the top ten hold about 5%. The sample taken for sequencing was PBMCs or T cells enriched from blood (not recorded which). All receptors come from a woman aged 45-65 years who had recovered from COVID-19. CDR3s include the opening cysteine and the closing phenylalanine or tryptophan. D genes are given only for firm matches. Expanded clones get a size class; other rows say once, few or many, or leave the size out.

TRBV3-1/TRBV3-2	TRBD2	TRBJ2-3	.	CASSHRGRLAGTTDTQYF	TGTGCCAGCAGCCACAGAGGGAGACTAGCGGGGACCACAGATACGCAGTATTTT
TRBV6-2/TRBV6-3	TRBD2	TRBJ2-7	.	CASSYSNWAGGEQYF	TGTGCCAGCAGTTACTCGAACTGGGCGGGAGGCGAGCAGTACTTC
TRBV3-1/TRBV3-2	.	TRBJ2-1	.	CASSLIVLDNEQFF	TGTGCCAGCAGCCTGATAGTACTTGACAATGAGCAGTTCTTC
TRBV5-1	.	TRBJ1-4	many	CASSLDLIGRRGEKLFF	TGCGCCAGCAGCTTGGATCTTATTGGGCGGAGGGGTGAAAAACTGTTTTTT
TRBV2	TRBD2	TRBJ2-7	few	CASTSQRLAGGKYEQYF	TGTGCCAGCACGAGTCAGCGGCTAGCGGGAGGGAAATACGAGCAGTACTTC
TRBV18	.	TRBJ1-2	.	CASSRREGGYTF	TGTGCCAGCTCCCGTAGGGAGGGTGGCTACACCTTC
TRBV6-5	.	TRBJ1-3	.	CASSYSSRFGNTIYF	TGTGCCAGCAGTTACTCGTCCAGGTTCGGAAACACCATATATTTT
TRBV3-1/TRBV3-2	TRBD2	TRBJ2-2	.	CASSLTLAGANTGELFF	TGTGCCAGCAGCCTAACCCTAGCGGGGGCGAACACCGGGGAGCTGTTTTTT
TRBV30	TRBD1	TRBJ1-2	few	CAWQRRGDRGLGYTF	TGTGCCTGGCAAAGAAGGGGGGACAGGGGCCTTGGCTACACCTTC
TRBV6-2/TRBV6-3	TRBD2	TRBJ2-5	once	CASSPRPASGAQQETQYF	TGTGCCAGCAGTCCCAGACCTGCTAGCGGGGCCCAACAAGAGACCCAGTACTTC
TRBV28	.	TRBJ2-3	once	CASNYGYDTQYF	TGTGCCAGCAATTACGGTTACGATACGCAGTATTTT
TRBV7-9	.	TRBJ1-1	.	CASSFGGAEAFF	TGTGCCAGCAGCTTTGGCGGGGCTGAAGCTTTCTTT
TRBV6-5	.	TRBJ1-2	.	CASSSNAVGNYGYTF	TGTGCCAGCAGTTCCAACGCGGTCGGGAACTATGGCTACACCTTC
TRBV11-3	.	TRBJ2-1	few	CASSKTAGIHEQFF	TGTGCCAGCAGTAAGACAGCTGGAATCCATGAGCAGTTCTTC
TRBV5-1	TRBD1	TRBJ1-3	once	CASSSGQGRLNTIYF	TGCGCCAGCAGCTCAGGACAGGGGCGTTTAAACACCATATATTTT
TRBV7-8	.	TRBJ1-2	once	CASSLARYSPWEGGYTF	TGTGCCAGCAGCTTAGCACGATACAGCCCTTGGGAGGGTGGCTACACCTTC
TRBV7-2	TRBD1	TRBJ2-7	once	CASKLTPTGTHEQYF	TGTGCCAGCAAACTTACCCCGACAGGGACCCACGAGCAGTACTTC
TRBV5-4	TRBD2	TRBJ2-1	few	CASSVTSGRELSDEQFF	TGTGCCAGCAGCGTGACTAGCGGGAGGGAGCTTAGTGATGAGCAGTTCTTC
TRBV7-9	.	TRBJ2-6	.	CASISTPGRSTSGANVLTF	TGTGCCAGCATCTCTACCCCAGGCAGGTCAACCTCTGGGGCCAACGTCCTGACTTTC
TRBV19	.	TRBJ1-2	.	CASSTRTRTYGYTF	TGTGCCAGTAGTACTCGAACCCGTACTTATGGCTACACCTTC
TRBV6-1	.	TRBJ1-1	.	CASSERGFTNTEAFF	TGTGCCAGCAGTGAAAGGGGGTTTACGAACACTGAAGCTTTCTTT
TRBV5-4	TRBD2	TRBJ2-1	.	CASSLDGGDNEQFF	TGTGCCAGCAGCTTGGATGGGGGGGACAATGAGCAGTTCTTC
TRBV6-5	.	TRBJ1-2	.	CASSYNPREGYTF	TGTGCCAGCAGTTACAACCCCCGGGAAGGCTACACCTTC
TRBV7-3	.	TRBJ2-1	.	CASSRTPSVEQFF	TGTGCCAGCAGCCGTACCCCTAGCGTTGAGCAGTTCTTC
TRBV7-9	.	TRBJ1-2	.	CASSLEGQNGYTF	TGTGCCAGCAGCTTAGAGGGACAAAATGGCTACACCTTC
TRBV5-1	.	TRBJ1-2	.	CASSIPDNYGYTF	TGCGCCAGCAGCATCCCAGATAACTATGGCTACACCTTC
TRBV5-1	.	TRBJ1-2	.	CASSPDGGNGYTF	TGCGCCAGCAGCCCCGACGGGGGGAATGGCTACACCTTC
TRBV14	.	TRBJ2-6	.	CASSQDSGIISGANVLTF	TGTGCCAGCAGCCAAGACTCCGGGATCATCTCTGGGGCCAACGTCCTGACTTTC
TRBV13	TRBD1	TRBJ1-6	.	CASSLGQGIGGSPLHF	TGTGCCAGCAGCTTGGGACAGGGGATTGGGGGATCACCCCTCCACTTT
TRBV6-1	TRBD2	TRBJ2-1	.	CASSEAGSGGNEQFF	TGTGCCAGCAGTGAAGCAGGCTCGGGGGGCAATGAGCAGTTCTTC
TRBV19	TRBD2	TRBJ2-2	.	CASSTPGGPNTGELFF	TGTGCCAGTAGTACTCCGGGGGGACCAAACACCGGGGAGCTGTTTTTT
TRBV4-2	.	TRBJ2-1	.	CASSQDPGRHEQFF	TGTGCCAGCAGCCAAGATCCAGGGCGCCATGAGCAGTTCTTC
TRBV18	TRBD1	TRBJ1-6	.	CASSLRDRSNSPLHF	TGTGCCAGCTCACTAAGGGACAGATCAAATTCACCCCTCCACTTT
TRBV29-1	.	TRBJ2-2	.	CSVNRVGTGELFF	TGCAGCGTTAACAGGGTGGGCACCGGGGAGCTGTTTTTT
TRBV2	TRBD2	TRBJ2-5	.	CASSPFSGYHQETQYF	TGTGCCAGCAGTCCATTTAGCGGGTATCACCAAGAGACCCAGTACTTC
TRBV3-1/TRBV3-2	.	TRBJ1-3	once	CASSQRGTDLRGNTIYF	TGTGCCAGCAGCCAACGCGGGACCGATCTTCGCGGAAACACCATATATTTT
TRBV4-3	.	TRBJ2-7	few	CASSQLEGYEQYF	TGCGCCAGCAGCCAACTGGAGGGTTACGAGCAGTACTTC
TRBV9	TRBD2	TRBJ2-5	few	CASSVGPSSGGAQETQYF	TGTGCCAGCAGCGTAGGTCCGTCTAGCGGGGGGGCCCAAGAGACCCAGTACTTC
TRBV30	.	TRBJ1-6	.	CAGSVYNSPLHF	TGTGCCGGCTCAGTCTATAATTCACCCCTCCACTTT
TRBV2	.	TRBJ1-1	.	CASSDPKLAVNTEAFF	TGTGCCAGCAGTGACCCTAAATTGGCGGTGAACACTGAAGCTTTCTTT
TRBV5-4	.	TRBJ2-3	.	CASSLGGEDTQYF	TGTGCCAGCAGCTTGGGTGGAGAAGATACGCAGTATTTT
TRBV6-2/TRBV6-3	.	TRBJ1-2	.	CTSSQQGYGYTF	TGTACCAGCAGTCAACAGGGTTATGGCTACACCTTC
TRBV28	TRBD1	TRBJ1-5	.	CASKTQGAGNQPQHF	TGTGCCAGCAAAACACAGGGGGCGGGCAATCAGCCCCAGCATTTT
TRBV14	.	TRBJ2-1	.	CASSRDWRIPNEQFF	TGTGCCAGCAGTCGTGATTGGCGGATACCCAATGAGCAGTTCTTC
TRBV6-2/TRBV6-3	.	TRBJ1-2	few	CASSYGGSSYGYTF	TGTGCCAGCAGTTACGGGGGCAGTTCCTATGGCTACACCTTC
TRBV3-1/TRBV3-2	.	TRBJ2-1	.	CASSQRSTGESYNEQFF	TGTGCCAGCAGCCAACGGTCCACGGGGGAGTCCTACAATGAGCAGTTCTTC
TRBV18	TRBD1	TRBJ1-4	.	CASSPPGTGYEKLFF	TGTGCCAGCTCACCTCCCGGGACAGGGTACGAAAAACTGTTTTTT
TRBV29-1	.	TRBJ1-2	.	CSVGARGTAVNYGYTF	TGCAGCGTTGGAGCCCGCGGGACCGCTGTTAACTATGGCTACACCTTC
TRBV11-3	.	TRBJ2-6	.	CASSPDSSRANVLTF	TGTGCCAGCAGCCCGGACAGTTCGAGGGCCAACGTCCTGACTTTC
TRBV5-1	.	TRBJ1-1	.	CASSLQNTEAFF	TGCGCCAGCAGCTTGCAGAACACTGAAGCTTTCTTT
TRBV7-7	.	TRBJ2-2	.	CASSPITDTRTGELFF	TGTGCTAGCAGCCCGATAACAGACACGCGCACCGGGGAGCTGTTTTTT
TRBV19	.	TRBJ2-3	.	CASSIGQASTDTQYF	TGTGCCAGTAGTATAGGACAGGCTAGCACAGATACGCAGTATTTT
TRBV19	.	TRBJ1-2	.	CASTEGSGLYGYTF	TGTGCCAGTACAGAGGGAAGTGGCCTCTATGGCTACACCTTC
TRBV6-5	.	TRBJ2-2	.	CASVRRGGTGELFF	TGTGCCAGCGTCCGTAGGGGAGGCACCGGGGAGCTGTTTTTT
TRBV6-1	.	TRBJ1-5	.	CASSEAFDQPQHF	TGTGCCAGCAGTGAAGCTTTCGATCAGCCCCAGCATTTT
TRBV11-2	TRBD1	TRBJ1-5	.	CASSPGTGFGQPQHF	TGTGCCAGCAGCCCGGGGACAGGATTTGGGCAGCCCCAGCATTTT
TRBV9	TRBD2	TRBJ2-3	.	CASSVERGSTDTQYF	TGTGCCAGCAGCGTAGAGCGGGGAAGCACAGATACGCAGTATTTT
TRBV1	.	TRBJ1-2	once	CTSSRHVDLYGYTF	TGCACCAGCAGTCGGCACGTAGACTTATATGGCTACACCTTC
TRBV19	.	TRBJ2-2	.	CASSNGGKGGELFF	TGTGCCAGTAGTAACGGGGGAAAGGGCGGGGAGCTGTTTTTT
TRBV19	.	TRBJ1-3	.	CASSWISESSGNTIYF	TGTGCCAGTAGTTGGATCTCGGAGAGCTCTGGAAACACCATATATTTT